The entry below describes one T cell receptor (beta chain). This clone was detected only a few times. Its antigen is currently not known. The sample holds no much larger clone one base away, and base qualities are not on file. TCRbeta CDR3 regions were amplified from genomic DNA by means of the immunoSEQ Assay, a bias-controlled multiplex PCR. The authors processed their data as follows. The number of nucleated cells in each sample was estimated from the amplification of reference gene primers within the assay. To quantify the absolute abundance of each unique TCRbeta CDR3 rearrangement, sequence reads were collapsed and filtered. For each sample, productive Simpson clonality was calculated by taking the square root of Simpson's diversity index across productive rearrangements. TCRdb holds this immuneACCESS table with in-frame rearrangements only. Some clones are missing; in checked studies, unresolved V genes explain under half, and the rest has no known cause. V and J calls and clone size are given by that table; D and trimming were obtained from the DNA. In all, the sample holds around 63,000 clones, and 72% of those were seen once. In total, the top ten clones hold 4.8% of the sample.

At one collaborating source in Seattle, patients were enrolled during active infection and were followed longitudinally through the course of disease. Collaborating institutions collected whole blood in K2EDTA tubes following their own protocols. For TCRbeta analysis, collaborators shipped samples as frozen whole blood, isolated PBMCs, or DNA extracted from either of those sample types. This sample stems from a study of blood T cell repertoires in COVID-19 (dated by TCRdb to about 2020). Notes on the research overall: Samples covering the acute and convalescent phases of COVID-19 were provided by collaborators in the United States, Italy and Spain. The material from the prospective study consisted of cDNA or gDNA derived from T cells, B-cell-depleted T cells, or PBMCs. The dataset comprised deeply sampled blood TCRbeta repertoires from subjects exposed to, actively infected with, or recovered from COVID-19. The repertoires were released in a freely available public database intended as a resource for research on the immune response to SARS-CoV-2. Samples were obtained from the ongoing ImmuneRACE study (first 160 participants) and from about 1,300 subjects provided by 6 global collaborators. Sample metadata almost always included a de-identified subject ID, COVID-19 status, age in years and sex. Where HLA class I and class II types were available, the types were taken from metadata supplied by the sample provider, not from assay-based typing. Study-wide conclusions, independent of this receptor: Clinical and demographic metadata were provided uncurated, with the amount varying by source and participant.

Unmatched junction bases come to 3, with V trimmed by 4 bases and J by 1 base. The CDR3, from cysteine to valine, totals 15 residues. CDR3 DNA only is kept here, 45 bases in frame from base 1. The germline V gene (reference sequence) supplies CDR1 LNHDA and CDR2 SQIVND. The sequence came from a woman between 65 and 79 years old with COVID-19, enrolled during active disease. In this chain, TRBV19 is recombined with TRBJ2-7, with 11 bases aligning to TRBD2. Sequenced sample: peripheral blood. The CDR3 region: CASSRSSGGSYEQYV. The DNA sequence follows: TGTGCCAGTAGTAGGTCTAGCGGGGGGTCCTACGAGCAGTACGTC.